Shown below are 5 T cell receptor beta chains from a single sample sequenced in a study of T cell repertoires in cytomegalovirus infection. TCRdb re-derived calls from the reads in MiXCR, one entry per CDR3 protein. The sample includes some 680,000 distinct CDR3 sequences, 35% to 45% of them seen just once. What was sequenced was PBMCs. These receptors were taken from a human donor in good health (CMV status not recorded). Some clones in this sample may be carry-over from other donors' samples.

This rearrangement joins TRBV7-2 to TRBJ2-3; TRBD1 matches 8 bases. The V and J ends lost 5 bases and 7 bases, in that order; junction bases with no gene match: 14. Germline lookup yields CDR1 SGHTA and CDR2 FQGNSA. This CDR3 region has 16 residues. As DNA, the CDR3 is TGTGCCAGCAGCCCCCGGACAGGGAGGCCGCTTTATACGCAGTATTTT. It encodes CASSPRTGRPLYTQYF.

This chain connects TRBV3-1 to TRBJ1-1, with D hard to call. This CDR3 is 15 amino acids long. V lost 3 bases, J lost 0 bases, and 11 bases lay in between. Per the germline V gene, CDR1 is LGHDT and CDR2 is YNNKEL (reference sequence). In nucleotides, the CDR3 is TGTGCCAGCAGCCAGCGAAGAAGGATGAACACTGAAGCTTTCTTT. The encoded protein is CASSQRRRMNTEAFF.

This clonotype occurred a few times. CDR3 in amino acids: CASSYTGVSQPQHF. In nucleotides, the CDR3 is TGTGCCAGCAGTTATACAGGGGTGAGTCAGCCCCAGCATTTT. The chain carries TRBV6-5 and TRBJ1-5, with 7 bases fitting TRBD1. Germline CDR1 is MNHEY and CDR2 is SVGAGI. Trimming took 3 bases from V and 6 from J; bases not matched to a gene: 5. This CDR3 contains 14 residues.

The rearrangement uses TRBV5-3 and TRBJ2-1; no reliable D call. TRBV5-3 is an ORF for which the function is uncertain. This CDR3 spans 16 amino acids. Trimming stripped 1 base from V and 0 bases from J, with 11 bases between. Here the CDR3 DNA reads TGTGCCAGAAGCTTGCGTAAGGTTAGCTCCTACAATGAGCAGTTCTTC. Translated, it gives CARSLRKVSSYNEQFF.

The chain uses TRBV11-1 and TRBJ1-6; TRBD1 matches at 7 bases. The CDR3 loop spans 17 amino acids. V was pared by 6 bases and J by 8 bases, with 16 bases of the junction left unmatched. Germline-derived CDR1 and CDR2 are SGHAT and FQDESV (reference sequence). The CDR3 DNA follows: TGTGCCAGCAGTCCCCCCCAGGGGGGCAGGCGCCATTCACCCCTCCACTTT. Its translation: CASSPPQGGRRHSPLHF. Using reference TRBV11-1 and TRBJ1-6 for the parts outside the CDR3, the full variable domain is EAEVAQSPRYKITEKSQAVAFWCDPISGHATLYWYRQILGQGPELLVQFQDESVVDDSQLPKDRFSAERLKGVDSTLKIQPAELGDSAMYLCASSPPQGGRRHSPLHFGNGTRLTVT.